These 2 T cell receptor beta chains originate from one sample sequenced in a study of T cell clonality in common variable immunodeficiency. The method was immunoSEQ multiplex PCR; TCRdb's version includes in-frame clones alone and lacks a portion of them. The data show about 81,000 clones, with none appearing a single time. Sequenced input: peripheral blood mononuclear cells. The receptors were sampled from a person aged 18-70 years in good health.

This clone was found many times. CDR3 sequence reads: CSVGRTGGVYGYTF. The CDR3 bases that were read are TGCAGCGTTGGGAGGACGGGGGGGGTCTATGGC. The chain carries TRBV29-1 and TRBJ1-2, with D perhaps TRBD1 (5 bases). Read coverage stops 3 residues before the CDR3 terminus; the germline J gene supplies the remainder. With 4 bases removed from V and 4 bases from J, the gap between germline ends came to 16 bases. From germline, CDR1 is SQVTM and CDR2 ANQGSEA. The CDR3 covers 14 residues.

This clone was seen ten or more times. The observed sequence ends 3 residues before the CDR3 terminus, with the missing tail filled in from the germline J gene. V usage is TRBV6-2 or TRBV6-3 and J usage is TRBJ2-1; TRBD1 agrees at 10 bases. The CDR3 sequence is 15 residues long. J was trimmed by 6 bases and V by 6 bases; bases with no gene match: 8. Germline CDR1 and CDR2: MNHEY and SVGEGT. CDR3 sequence reads: CASSPLRTGGNEQFF. The CDR3 DNA, read in part, is TGTGCCAGCAGCCCATTGAGGACAGGGGGCAATGAG.